This entry describes one T cell receptor beta chain. Its cognate antigen is unknown. These data originate in a study of CD8+CD57+ T cells in acquired aplastic anemia. Broader study findings: Patients and controls shared 25 to 35 CD8+ CDR3 sequences, highly expressed in patients.

TCR beta VDJ combinations and CDR3 sequences were profiled from genomic DNA. TCRdb re-called the reads through MiXCR, storing one row per CDR3 protein. Here the sample spans 350,000 to 450,000 distinct CDR3 sequences, approximately 70% being singletons. The clonotype originates from a human donor in good health, serving as a control. Sample: sorted CD4+, CD8+, or CD8+CD57+ T cells (not recorded which) from PBMCs.

Written as DNA, the CDR3 is TGTGCCAGCAGCTTAGGGACAGGGGAAGGAGAGCAGTACTTC. Its translation: CASSLGTGEGEQYF. V usage is TRBV7-2 and J usage is TRBJ2-7; TRBD1 agrees at 9 bases. J was trimmed by 7 bases and V by 1 base; bases with no gene match: 5. Germline V gene sequence: CDR1 SGHTA, CDR2 FQGNSA. The CDR3 has 14 amino acids.